The clone carrying this TCR beta chain came up many times. TCRdb reprocessed the RACE reads with MiXCR, giving one entry per CDR3 protein. Among a few hundred thousand distinct CDR3 sequences, approximately 5% were seen once, and the ten largest hold 2% to 2.5%. This sample's time point: patch test 1, 2 weeks after DPC sensitization. As to treatment: therapeutic diphenylcyclopropenone sensitization with weekly scalp DPC. The V and J ends lost 4 bases and 8 bases respectively, with 23 bases between them. Germline values: CDR1 LGHNT, CDR2 FRNRAP. This CDR3 region has 17 residues. The data originate from a study of human T cells and chemical hapten exposure.

This sequence originates from a woman in her forties or fifties with alopecia areata. Some clones in this sample may be carry-over from other donors' samples. The gene calls are TRBV12-5 and TRBJ1-4, with TRBD1 as a possible D gene (5 bases). Sequencing was performed on whole blood, taken in connection with sensitization to the hapten diphenylcyclopropenone (DPC). The CDR3 nucleotides are TGTGCTAGTGGTTACTGGCCCGACGGGACTAGGGGAGAAAAACTGTTTTTT. This sequence encodes CASGYWPDGTRGEKLFF. Full variable domain (rest looked up from reference TRBV12-5 and TRBJ1-4): DARVTQTPRHKVTEMGQEVTMRCQPILGHNTVFWYRQTMMQGLELLAYFRNRAPLDDSGMPKDRFSAEMPDATLATLKIQPSEPRDSAVYFCASGYWPDGTRGEKLFFGSGTQLSVL.